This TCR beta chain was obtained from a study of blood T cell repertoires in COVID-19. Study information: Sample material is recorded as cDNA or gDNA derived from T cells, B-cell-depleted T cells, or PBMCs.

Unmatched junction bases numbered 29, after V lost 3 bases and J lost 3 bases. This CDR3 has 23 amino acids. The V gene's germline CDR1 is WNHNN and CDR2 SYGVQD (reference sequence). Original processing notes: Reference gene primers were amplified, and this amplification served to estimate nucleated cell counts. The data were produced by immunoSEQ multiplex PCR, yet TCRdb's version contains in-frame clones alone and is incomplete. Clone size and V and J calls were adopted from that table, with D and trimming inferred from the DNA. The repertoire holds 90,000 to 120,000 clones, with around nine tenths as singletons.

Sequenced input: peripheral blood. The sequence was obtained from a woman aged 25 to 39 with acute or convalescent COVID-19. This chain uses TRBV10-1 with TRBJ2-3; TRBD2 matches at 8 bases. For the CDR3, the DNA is TGCGCCAGCAGTGATTTGCGTCACCAGGGTAGGGATCCGGGGGGGCCCCATACAGATACGCAGTATTTT. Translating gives CASSDLRHQGRDPGGPHTDTQYF.